Detailed here is one T cell receptor beta chain. In the original processing: Quantification of nucleated cells was approximated via reference gene primer amplification. Clones were sequenced by immunoSEQ multiplex PCR, and TCRdb holds only the in-frame ones, with some missing. V and J calls and clone size are as listed in that table; D and trimming were resolved from the DNA. The data contain roughly 130,000 clones, 86% of them seen just once; the ten biggest clones take up about 4.5%. This specimen belongs to a study of blood T cell repertoires in COVID-19. The overall study: Whether acute or convalescent, the COVID-19 samples came from the United States, Italy and Spain. The cDNA or gDNA used as material had been derived from T cells, B-cell-depleted T cells, or PBMCs.

The CDR3 contains 15 residues. Germline V CDR1 and CDR2: SGHRS, YFSETQ. The V and J ends lost 0 bases and 1 base respectively, with 10 bases between them. Sequenced: peripheral blood. V usage is TRBV5-1 and J usage is TRBJ1-1; the D gene is possibly TRBD1 (5 bases). This TCR came from a man aged 35 to 55 with acute or convalescent COVID-19. The CDR3 nucleotides are TGCGCCAGCAGCTTGGGCTGGACATCGAACACTGAAGCTTTCTTT. This encodes CASSLGWTSNTEAFF. The full variable domain, with the rest looked up from reference TRBV5-1 and TRBJ1-1, is KAGVTQTPRYLIKTRGQQVTLSCSPISGHRSVSWYQQTPGQGLQFLFEYFSETQRNKGNFPGRFSGRQFSNSRSEMNVSTLELGDSALYLCASSLGWTSNTEAFFGQGTRLTVV.